The 20 T cell receptor beta chains listed next were all sequenced from one sample in a study of T-cell reconstitution after alpha-beta-depleted transplantation in children. Unique molecular identifiers were incorporated into the prepared TCRbeta library. TCRdb reanalysed the PCR reads using MiXCR and keeps one entry per CDR3 protein. The sample records 700,000 to 850,000 distinct CDR3 sequences, roughly 15% being singletons. This sample comprised PBMCs, mostly from graft donor cells, obtained 360 days after TCRalphabeta/CD19-depleted stem cell transplant. These receptors all come from a male patient under 18 who had a stem cell transplant for acute lymphoblastic leukemia, so the T cells may come from the graft donor.

This clonotype was counted many times. The chain is built from TRBV12-3 or TRBV12-4 and TRBJ2-4; D ambiguous. CDR3 length: 13 amino acids. Trimming took 2 bases from V and 6 from J, leaving 8 bases between them. CDR3 bases: TGTGCCAGCAGTTTATCATGGGTAAACATTCAGTACTTC. It specifies CASSLSWVNIQYF.

A note on this clonotype: A read error may explain this, as a much larger clone is one base away. The chain recombines TRBV15 with TRBJ2-1; maybe TRBD2 (6 bases). The CDR3 spans 16 residues. CDR1 and CDR2 (germline): LNHNV, YYDKDF (reference sequence). Deletions cut 0 bases from V and 5 bases from J, with 14 bases between. CDR3 nucleotides: TGTGCCACCAGCAGAGATCTAGCGATATCCAACAATGAGCAGTTCTTC. Protein product: CATSRDLAISNNEQFF.

This clonotype was picked up many times. The genes are TRBV7-9 and TRBJ1-1; 7 nucleotides align to TRBD1. The germline CDR1 and CDR2 sequences are SEHNR and FQNEAQ (reference sequence). The CDR3 consists of 13 residues. The junction had 4 bases not matched to a gene; V was cut back by 8 bases and J by 1 base. The CDR3 here is CASSTGQNTEAFF. The CDR3 DNA reads as TGTGCCAGCTCGACAGGGCAGAACACTGAAGCTTTCTTT.

This clonotype was recorded a few times. J is TRBJ2-2 and V is TRBV5-1; tentatively, D is TRBD2 (6 bases). The CDR3 covers 16 residues. Between the trimmed V and J ends, which lost 3 bases and 0 bases, there was a span of 12 bases. CDR1 and CDR2 from the germline V gene are SGHRS and YFSETQ. The CDR3 loop reads CASSSRRGSNTGELFF. The CDR3 coding sequence is TGCGCCAGCAGCTCGAGGCGGGGTTCGAACACCGGGGAGCTGTTTTTT.

This clonotype has a handful of counts. The V call is TRBV19, the J call TRBJ2-1; 9 nucleotides align to TRBD1. Germline-derived CDR1 and CDR2 are LNHDA and SQIVND (reference sequence). The V segment lost 7 bases and the J segment 7 bases; nucleotides outside the gene matches: 11. The CDR3 spans 15 residues. In DNA form, the CDR3 reads TGTGCCAGTACTACCCTCGGGACAGGGAGGAATGAGCAGTTCTTC. Protein: CASTTLGTGRNEQFF.

The chain combines TRBV10-1 with TRBJ2-1; 11 nucleotides line up with TRBD2. Germline loops: CDR1 WNHNN, CDR2 SYGVQD (reference sequence). V was clipped by 6 bases and J by 6 bases; unmatched bases: 7. This CDR3 region has 15 residues. In DNA form, the CDR3 reads TGCGCCAGCAGCAACCGACTAGCGGGATCCAATGAGCAGTTCTTC. Translation: CASSNRLAGSNEQFF.

The chain uses TRBV6-1 and TRBJ1-4; D remains unclear. The V gene lost 3 bases and the J gene lost 7 bases, with 12 bases spanning the gap. Per the germline V gene, CDR1 is MNHNS and CDR2 is SASEGT. The CDR3 has 14 amino acids. The CDR3 loop is CASSDVYSSEKLFF. DNA for the CDR3: TGTGCCAGCAGTGATGTTTACAGCAGTGAAAAACTGTTTTTT.

There are a few counts of this clonotype. This sequence joins TRBV5-1 and TRBJ2-1, with 7 positions matching TRBD2. Germline CDR1 and CDR2: SGHRS and YFSETQ. J was trimmed by 0 bases and V by 2 bases; bases with no gene match: 5. The CDR3 has 16 residues. The CDR3 protein is CASSFAGASSYNEQFF. CDR3 sequence (DNA): TGCGCCAGCAGCTTTGCGGGAGCGAGCTCCTACAATGAGCAGTTCTTC. The complete variable domain, with remaining parts taken from reference TRBV5-1 and TRBJ2-1, reads KAGVTQTPRYLIKTRGQQVTLSCSPISGHRSVSWYQQTPGQGLQFLFEYFSETQRNKGNFPGRFSGRQFSNSRSEMNVSTLELGDSALYLCASSFAGASSYNEQFFGPGTRLTVL.

The V gene is TRBV2, the J gene TRBJ2-5; D gene ambiguous. Germline CDR1 is SNHLY and CDR2 is FYNNEI. Between the trimmed V and J ends, which lost 4 bases and 0 bases, there was a span of 9 bases. The CDR3 has 14 residues. The DNA of the CDR3 is TGTGCCAGCAGTGCAGATTCCTACCAAGAGACCCAGTACTTC. It yields the protein CASSADSYQETQYF.

The J gene is TRBJ2-5, the V gene TRBV20-1; 7 bases are a match to TRBD1. Germline CDR1 is DFQATT and CDR2 is SNEGSKA (reference sequence). The CDR3 is 12 amino acids. J was trimmed by 9 bases and V by 3 bases; bases with no gene match: 7. The CDR3 is CSARSGGLPQYF. CDR3 in DNA: TGCAGTGCTAGGTCAGGGGGTCTGCCCCAGTACTTC.

This clonotype was detected a few times. V gene TRBV4-1 combines with J gene TRBJ2-7; 7 nucleotides match TRBD2. The V gene end was trimmed by 1 base and the J gene end by 3 bases; junction bases not matched to a gene: 9. CDR3 length: 16 residues. Per germline, CDR1 MGHRA and CDR2 YSYEKL. The CDR3, as DNA: TGCGCCAGCAGCCAAGGTGGCGGGAGAAAGGACTACGAGCAGTACTTC. It codes for CASSQGGGRKDYEQYF.

This clonotype has a handful of counts. The V and J genes are TRBV7-9 and TRBJ2-1; D gene unclear. The V and J ends lost 0 bases and 8 bases respectively, with 17 bases between them. Germline CDR1 SEHNR, CDR2 FQNEAQ (reference sequence). The CDR3 has 16 amino acids. CDR3 sequence reads: CASSLASTRTIDEQFF. CDR3 nucleotides: TGTGCCAGCAGCTTAGCTAGTACGAGGACCATCGATGAGCAGTTCTTC.

This clonotype was seen only a few times. The chain links TRBV16 to TRBJ1-1; D not resolved. V gave up 4 bases and J gave up 6 bases, with 9 bases separating them. CDR3 length: 12 amino acids. CDR1 is KGHSY and CDR2 is FQNENV in the germline V gene. This chain's CDR3 is CASSPSAAEAFF. Written as DNA, the CDR3 is TGTGCCAGCAGCCCGTCGGCCGCTGAAGCTTTCTTT.

This chain joins TRBV4-1 and TRBJ1-5; D gene uncertain. V was shortened by 0 bases and J by 4 bases, with 13 bases between the two germline ends. The V gene's germline CDR1 is MGHRA and CDR2 YSYEKL. The CDR3 consists of 16 residues. The CDR3 coding sequence is TGCGCCAGCAGCCAAGATCCAGGCACGATTAATCAGCCCCAGCATTTT. It is translated as CASSQDPGTINQPQHF.

This clonotype was detected a few times. This chain connects TRBV19 to TRBJ2-2, with D unclear. The CDR3 is 16 residues long. The germline CDR1 and CDR2 sequences are LNHDA and SQIVND (reference sequence). V lost 7 bases to trimming and J lost 0 bases, with 15 bases between them. In DNA, the CDR3 is TGTGCCAGTACCAATGGGCCGGCGGCGAACACCGGGGAGCTGTTTTTT. This codes for CASTNGPAANTGELFF.

This clonotype was detected only a few times. J is TRBJ1-4 and V is TRBV6-5; no clear D. The CDR3 is 14 residues long. V shed 4 bases and J shed 4 bases, with 10 bases lying between them. Germline lookup yields CDR1 MNHEY and CDR2 SVGAGI. Here the CDR3 reads CASSSAFGNEKLFF. The CDR3 DNA reads as TGTGCCAGCAGTTCCGCCTTCGGTAATGAAAAACTGTTTTTT.

This clonotype has only one observation. V gene TRBV28 combines with J gene TRBJ2-5; TRBD2 is a possible D gene (5 bases). V lost 4 bases to trimming and J lost 0 bases, with 12 bases between them. Germline CDR1 MDHEN, CDR2 SYDVKM. This CDR3 region has 15 residues. CDR3: CASSSGEGYQETQYF. The CDR3 coding sequence is TGTGCCAGCAGTTCCGGGGAAGGTTACCAAGAGACCCAGTACTTC.

The chain recombines TRBV15 with TRBJ2-7; a possible D gene is TRBD2 (5 bases). The CDR3 loop spans 14 amino acids. V was trimmed by 3 bases and J by 6 bases, leaving 15 bases between them. Germline CDR1 reads LNHNV; CDR2 reads YYDKDF (reference sequence). CDR3 coding DNA: TGTGCCACCAGCAGGGACGCGGGTCTAGGCGAGCAGTACTTC. It is translated as CATSRDAGLGEQYF.

There are a few counts of this clonotype. This chain uses TRBV7-3 with TRBJ2-1; D unresolved. This CDR3 is 14 amino acids long. Germline CDR1 and CDR2: SGHTA and FQGTGA. Between the trimmed V and J ends, which lost 5 bases and 7 bases, there was a span of 15 bases. CDR3 residues: CASSLIPSSNEQFF. Here the CDR3 DNA reads TGTGCCAGCAGCCTGATTCCCTCTAGTAATGAGCAGTTCTTC.

The chain joins TRBV5-1 to TRBJ2-3; 8 bases line up with TRBD1. The CDR3 spans 14 residues. The V gene's germline CDR1 is SGHRS and CDR2 YFSETQ. Trimming at V came to 5 bases and at J to 6 bases, leaving 8 bases not matched to a gene. Here the CDR3 reads CASRLFQGADTQYF. CDR3 coding DNA: TGCGCCAGCAGATTGTTTCAGGGGGCGGATACGCAGTATTTT.